Below, one T cell receptor (beta chain) is given with its context. CDR1 and CDR2 from the germline V gene are SGHVS and FNYEAQ. The ends lost 5 bases at V and 7 bases at J; junction bases unmatched: 10. The CDR3 runs to 16 residues. This entry belongs to a study of blood T cell repertoires in COVID-19. Profiling relied on immunoSEQ multiplex PCR, and the TCRdb table lists in-frame clones only, not all of them. The sample has tens of thousands of clones; approximately 82% are singletons. V and J are TRBV7-6 and TRBJ2-2, with 10 bases aligning to TRBD1. The sequenced material came from peripheral blood. The clonotype comes from a human donor in a cohort sampled during active COVID-19. CDR3 DNA: TGTGCCAGCAGCCCCCGACAGGGGGCGCTCATCGGGGAGCTGTTTTTT. Its protein product is CASSPRQGALIGELFF.